This T cell receptor (beta chain) was sequenced during a study of blood T cell repertoires in COVID-19. In the study overall: Sites in the United States, Italy and Spain provided acute and convalescent COVID-19 samples. Sources were T cells, B-cell-depleted T cells, or PBMCs; the material itself was cDNA or gDNA.

Original methodology: Reference gene primers were amplified, and this amplification served to estimate nucleated cell counts. Profiled with immunoSEQ multiplex PCR; TCRdb holds only in-frame clones, not every one. D and trimming come from the DNA, and the V and J calls and clone size come from that table. This sample carries more than 200,000 clones, approximately 83% of them seen once, and the ten largest clones take around 2.5%. This CDR3 region has 14 residues. The V gene end was trimmed by 5 bases and the J gene end by 3 bases; junction bases not matched to a gene: 4. Germline V CDR1 and CDR2: MRHNA, SNTAGT. This clone was seen once.

Sequencing was carried out using peripheral blood. The receptor was isolated from a woman aged 40 to 49 with active or convalescent COVID-19. The chain couples TRBV6-4 to TRBJ1-3, with 7 nucleotides matching TRBD1. DNA for the CDR3: TGTGCCAGCAGTAACCGGGACAGTGGAAACACCATATATTTT. This sequence encodes CASSNRDSGNTIYF.